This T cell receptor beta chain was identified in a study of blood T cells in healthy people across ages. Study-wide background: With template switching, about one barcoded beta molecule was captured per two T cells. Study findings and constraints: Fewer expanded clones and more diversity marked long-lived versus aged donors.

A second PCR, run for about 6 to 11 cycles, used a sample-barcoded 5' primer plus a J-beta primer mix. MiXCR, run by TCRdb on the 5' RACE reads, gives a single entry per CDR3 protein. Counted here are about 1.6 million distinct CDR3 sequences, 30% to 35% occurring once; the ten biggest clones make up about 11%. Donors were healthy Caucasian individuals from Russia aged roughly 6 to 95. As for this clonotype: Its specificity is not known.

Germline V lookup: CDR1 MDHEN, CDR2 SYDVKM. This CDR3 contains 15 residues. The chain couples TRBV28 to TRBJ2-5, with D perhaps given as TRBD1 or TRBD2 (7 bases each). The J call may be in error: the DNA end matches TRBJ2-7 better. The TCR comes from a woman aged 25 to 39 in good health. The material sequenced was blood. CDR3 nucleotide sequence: TGTGCCAGCAGTGGCAGCGGGACAGCCCTTTACGAGCAGTACTTC. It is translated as CASSGSGTALYEQYF.